A selection of T cell receptor beta chains follows, all from one sample in a study of blood T cell repertoires in COVID-19. TCRdb's copy holds only in-frame clones and misses some; the assay was immunoSEQ multiplex PCR. The table includes approximately 97,000 clones, around nine tenths detected once. Sequencing was performed on peripheral blood. The receptors stem from a man aged 45-60 years with active or convalescent COVID-19. The CDR3 runs from the conserved cysteine through the conserved F or W. The D gene is left open where the match is weak. Not all rows give a size; the values are once, few, many and, for expanded clones, a class.

clone_size	d_call	v_call	j_call	cdr3_nt	cdr3_aa
-	TRBD2	TRBV19	TRBJ2-3	TGTGCCAGTAGTACCCAGTTAGCGGGGTACACAGATACGCAGTATTTT	CASSTQLAGYTDTQYF
few	TRBD2	TRBV7-9	TRBJ2-1	TGTGCCAGCAGCCTCCTAGCGGGGGTTACCTACAATGAGCAGTTCTTC	CASSLLAGVTYNEQFF
few	TRBD2	TRBV7-9	TRBJ2-3	TGTGCCAGCAGCTACCTAGCGGGGGGAGGGGATACGCAGTATTTT	CASSYLAGGGDTQYF
-	TRBD1	TRBV4-3	TRBJ2-7	TGCGCCAGCAGCCAAGACGCCGGGACAGGTGACTACGAGCAGTACTTC	CASSQDAGTGDYEQYF
-	TRBD2	TRBV18	TRBJ2-5	TGTGCCAGCTCACCAGCCGGGACTAGCGGGGGGGCCCCCGACTTC	CASSPAGTSGGAPDF
-	-	TRBV7-2	TRBJ1-6	TGTGCCAGCAGCCCTCTCCCCAATTCACCCCTCCACTTT	CASSPLPNSPLHF
-	TRBD1	TRBV28	TRBJ1-2	TGTGCCAGCAGTTCCTCAGGGGGGTATGGCTACACCTTC	CASSSSGGYGYTF
-	TRBD1	TRBV28	TRBJ1-2	TGTGCCAGCAGTGTGGACAGGATCTATGGCTACACCTTC	CASSVDRIYGYTF
-	TRBD1	TRBV7-6	TRBJ2-1	TGTGCCAGCAGCTTAGGGGGACAGGGGATCGATGAGCAGTTCTTC	CASSLGGQGIDEQFF
-	-	TRBV21-1	TRBJ2-2	TGTGCCAGCAGCAAAGCGCTAGAAGCAGGGGGCGACACCGGGGAGCTGTTTTTT	CASSKALEAGGDTGELFF
-	TRBD1	TRBV10-3	TRBJ1-6	TGTGCCATCAGAGACAGGGGAACCTATAATTCACCCCTCCACTTT	CAIRDRGTYNSPLHF
few	TRBD1	TRBV5-8	TRBJ1-2	TGTGCCAGCAGCTTTTCGGACAGGAACTATGGCTACACCTTC	CASSFSDRNYGYTF
-	TRBD1	TRBV5-6	TRBJ1-1	TGTGCCAGCAGCTCGGGACAGGGTCGCACTGAAGCTTTCTTT	CASSSGQGRTEAFF
-	TRBD1	TRBV12-3/TRBV12-4	TRBJ1-1	TGTGCCAGCAGTTTAGTGACAGGGAGTGATGCTTTCTTT	CASSLVTGSDAFF
-	TRBD1	TRBV18	TRBJ2-7	TGTGCCAGCTCACCAGTGGGACAGGGTCTTCGAGTGGAGCAGTACTTC	CASSPVGQGLRVEQYF
many	TRBD2	TRBV3-1/TRBV3-2	TRBJ2-1	TGTGCCAGCAGCCAAGAGGATGCCGTAGGATGGCTAGCGGGGGGCAGCTCCTACAATGAGCAGTTCTTC	CASSQEDAVGWLAGGSSYNEQFF
-	-	TRBV11-2	TRBJ1-4	TGTGCCAGCAGCGCGACAGGAACTAATGAAAAACTGTTTTTT	CASSATGTNEKLFF
-	-	TRBV6-5	TRBJ2-6	TGTGCCAGCAGTCCGGGCTCTGGGGCCAACGTCCTGACTTTC	CASSPGSGANVLTF
-	TRBD1	TRBV6-5	TRBJ1-1	TGTGCCAGCAGTCCCGGACAGGGGATGAACACTGAAGCTTTCTTT	CASSPGQGMNTEAFF
-	-	TRBV4-3	TRBJ1-1	TGCGCCAGCAGCCAACAATTCACAGGGAACACTGAAGCTTTCTTT	CASSQQFTGNTEAFF
-	-	TRBV18	TRBJ2-3	TGTGCCAGCGGGCGGGGTGAGGATACGCAGTATTTT	CASGRGEDTQYF
-	TRBD1	TRBV5-1	TRBJ1-5	TGCGCCAGCAGCCCAGGGACAGGGGAAGGTCAGCCCCAGCATTTT	CASSPGTGEGQPQHF
-	-	TRBV3-1/TRBV3-2	TRBJ2-5	TGTGCCAGCAGCCCTGGAGCCCTAGCTGGGCAAGAGACCCAGTACTTC	CASSPGALAGQETQYF
-	-	TRBV6-1	TRBJ1-5	TGTGCCAGCAGTGCATACCCCAGGGGAAGCAATCAGCCCCAGCATTTT	CASSAYPRGSNQPQHF
-	-	TRBV7-2	TRBJ2-1	TGTGCCAGCAGCTACCCCCTAGGGGGCAATGAGCAGTTCTTC	CASSYPLGGNEQFF
-	TRBD1	TRBV5-4	TRBJ1-2	TGTGCCAGCAGCTCGGGACAGGGGTTTAGGGGCTACACCTTC	CASSSGQGFRGYTF
-	-	TRBV5-5	TRBJ2-3	TGTGCCAGCAGCTTGGCCGTAGATACGCAGTATTTT	CASSLAVDTQYF
-	-	TRBV19	TRBJ1-5	TGTGCCAGCAGACCGCGGGATTATAGCAATCAGCCCCAGCATTTT	CASRPRDYSNQPQHF
-	TRBD1	TRBV5-4	TRBJ1-2	TGTGCCAGCAGCGTGACAGGGAGTTATGGCTACACCTTC	CASSVTGSYGYTF
-	TRBD1	TRBV7-2	TRBJ2-1	TGTGCCAGCAGCGTAGCCGGGACAGGGAGCTACAATGAGCAGTTCTTC	CASSVAGTGSYNEQFF
-	-	TRBV25-1	TRBJ2-3	TGTGCCAGCAGTGCTAGCTTCGGAGCGTATTTT	CASSASFGAYF
-	-	TRBV7-2	TRBJ1-4	TGTGCCAGCAGCTCTACTGACAGATATCATGAAAAACTGTTTTTT	CASSSTDRYHEKLFF
-	TRBD2	TRBV28	TRBJ2-7	TGTGCCAGCAGTCCTCTGAAAGCGGGGGCCAACTACGAGCAGTACTTC	CASSPLKAGANYEQYF
-	TRBD1	TRBV24-1	TRBJ2-6	TGTGCCACCAGTGTGGACAGGACCCCTGGGGCCAACGTCCTGACTTTC	CATSVDRTPGANVLTF
-	-	TRBV10-3	TRBJ1-2	TGTGCCATCAGTGAGAGGGAGCCTTATGGCTACACCTTC	CAISEREPYGYTF
-	TRBD2	TRBV18	TRBJ2-1	TGTGCCAGCTCTCGACTAGCGGGGGGGCCGGATGAGCAGTTCTTC	CASSRLAGGPDEQFF
-	-	TRBV5-6	TRBJ1-2	TGTGCCAGCAGCGGGGGGACCTCTAACTATGGCTACACCTTC	CASSGGTSNYGYTF
once	-	TRBV27	TRBJ1-2	TGTGCCAGCAGGGAACAGCTTACAACTAACTATGGCTACACCTTC	CASREQLTTNYGYTF
-	TRBD1	TRBV28	TRBJ1-2	TGTGCCAGCAGTAGGACAGGGGCGGGTGGCTACACCTTC	CASSRTGAGGYTF
-	TRBD2	TRBV7-2	TRBJ2-3	TGTGCCAGCAGCTTAAGTAGCGGGGGCGGGGATACGCAGTATTTT	CASSLSSGGGDTQYF